A selection of T cell receptor beta chains follows, all from one sample in a study of cytomegalovirus exposure and HLA in healthy donors. The data were produced by immunoSEQ multiplex PCR, yet TCRdb's version contains in-frame clones alone and is incomplete. The profile covers some 270,000 clones, with around 86% appearing a single time and 1% taken by the ten largest. Material: PBMCs. These receptors all stem from a woman between 18 and 29 years old in good health and CMV-seronegative. CDR3s include the opening cysteine and the closing phenylalanine or tryptophan. Fields, in order: J gene, D gene, V gene, clone size, CDR3 DNA, CDR3 protein. D genes are given only for firm matches. Only part of the rows carry a size: once, few, many, or a class if the clone is expanded.

J: TRBJ1-5
D: TRBD1
V: TRBV5-5
size: .
DNA: TGTGCCAGCAGCTGGACAGGGGCAACTCAGCCCCAGCATTTT
CDR3: CASSWTGATQPQHF

J: TRBJ1-1
D: .
V: TRBV6-5
size: .
DNA: TGTGCCAGCAGTTCCACGGGTGGTACTGAAGCTTTCTTT
CDR3: CASSSTGGTEAFF

J: TRBJ1-2
D: TRBD1
V: TRBV5-5
size: .
DNA: TGTGCCAGCAGCCGGGACAGGTTGAACTATGGCTACACCTTC
CDR3: CASSRDRLNYGYTF

J: TRBJ1-4
D: TRBD1
V: TRBV7-2
size: .
DNA: TGTGCCAGCAGAGACAGGGGCACTAATGAAAAACTGTTTTTT
CDR3: CASRDRGTNEKLFF

J: TRBJ2-3
D: .
V: TRBV6-1
size: .
DNA: TGTGCCAGCGGGGCAGGCTTGGGGACAGATACGCAGTATTTT
CDR3: CASGAGLGTDTQYF

J: TRBJ1-3
D: TRBD1
V: TRBV18
size: .
DNA: TGTGCCAGCTCCCCTGGACAGGGCAGCTCTGGAAACACCATATATTTT
CDR3: CASSPGQGSSGNTIYF

J: TRBJ2-6
D: .
V: TRBV9
size: .
DNA: TGTGCCAGCAGCCCGGGACAAACTGAGTCTGGGGCCAACGTCCTGACTTTC
CDR3: CASSPGQTESGANVLTF

J: TRBJ1-2
D: .
V: TRBV4-3
size: .
DNA: TGCGCCAGCAGCCAAGGGGCAGGGTTCCAGCCCCTAAACTATGGCTACACCTTC
CDR3: CASSQGAGFQPLNYGYTF

J: TRBJ2-3
D: .
V: TRBV5-1
size: .
DNA: TGCGCCAGCAGCTTGTTGGGAGGCGGTACGCAGTATTTT
CDR3: CASSLLGGGTQYF

J: TRBJ1-5
D: TRBD1
V: TRBV27
size: .
DNA: TGTGCCAGCAGTACGACAGGGGGACTTAGCAATCAGCCCCAGCATTTT
CDR3: CASSTTGGLSNQPQHF

J: TRBJ2-7
D: .
V: TRBV5-1
size: once
DNA: TGCGCCAGCAGCATCAATCCCAACAGGGAGGGCATTGAGTACGAGCAGTACTTC
CDR3: CASSINPNREGIEYEQYF

J: TRBJ1-4
D: .
V: TRBV5-1
size: .
DNA: TGCGCCAGCAGATCAGAAGCAACTAATGAAAAACTGTTTTTT
CDR3: CASRSEATNEKLFF

J: TRBJ2-7
D: TRBD1
V: TRBV2
size: .
DNA: TGTGCCAGCAGTAAACCGGACAGGACCTCGTACGAGCAGTACTTC
CDR3: CASSKPDRTSYEQYF

J: TRBJ2-7
D: .
V: TRBV7-2
size: once
DNA: TGTGCCAGCAGCTGGGAACAGGGCGGTAACAACGAGCAGTACTTC
CDR3: CASSWEQGGNNEQYF

J: TRBJ1-2
D: .
V: TRBV19
size: .
DNA: TGTGCCAGTAGTATGAGGGCCTATGGCTACACCTTC
CDR3: CASSMRAYGYTF

J: TRBJ1-2
D: .
V: TRBV27
size: .
DNA: TGTGCCAGCAGCCCCCGCGGGGATGGCTACACCTTC
CDR3: CASSPRGDGYTF

J: TRBJ2-7
D: .
V: TRBV6-4
size: .
DNA: TGTGCCAGCAGTGACTCCAAGCGGCGACCTTACGAGCAGTACTTC
CDR3: CASSDSKRRPYEQYF

J: TRBJ1-2
D: TRBD1
V: TRBV7-8
size: .
DNA: TGTGCCAGCAGCGACAGGGACTATGGCTACACCTTC
CDR3: CASSDRDYGYTF

J: TRBJ1-4
D: .
V: TRBV19
size: .
DNA: TGTGCCAGTAGTCCAACAGGGCGGGATGAAAAACTGTTTTTT
CDR3: CASSPTGRDEKLFF

J: TRBJ2-1
D: TRBD2
V: TRBV7-3
size: .
DNA: TGTGCCAGCAGCTTCTCTAGCGGGGCCATAAATGAGCAGTTCTTC
CDR3: CASSFSSGAINEQFF

J: TRBJ2-1
D: TRBD2
V: TRBV6-4
size: .
DNA: TGTGCCAGCAGCGCCATGGGCCTAGCGGGGGGTAATGAGCAGTTCTTC
CDR3: CASSAMGLAGGNEQFF

J: TRBJ1-5
D: .
V: TRBV19
size: few
DNA: TGTGCCAGTAGTATCCCGGGAGGAGGGCGCAATCAGCCCCAGCATTTT
CDR3: CASSIPGGGRNQPQHF

J: TRBJ1-2
D: .
V: TRBV15
size: .
DNA: TGTGCCACCAGCAGAGAAAGCGGGAGATCTGTCACCTTC
CDR3: CATSRESGRSVTF

J: TRBJ2-7
D: TRBD2
V: TRBV27
size: .
DNA: TGTGCCAGCAGTTTACTAGCGGGAGGGCCGACGGGAGAGCAGTACTTC
CDR3: CASSLLAGGPTGEQYF

J: TRBJ1-5
D: TRBD1
V: TRBV10-3
size: .
DNA: TGTGCCATCAGCGACTCGGGACAGAATAGCAATCAGCCCCAGCATTTT
CDR3: CAISDSGQNSNQPQHF